This T cell receptor (beta chain) was profiled in a study of blood T cell repertoires in COVID-19. The CDR3 runs 14 residues. The V gene's germline CDR1 is SGHTA and CDR2 FQGNSA. Trimming shortened V by 4 bases and J by 0 bases, and 9 bases separated the two germline ends. Clones were sequenced by immunoSEQ multiplex PCR, and TCRdb holds only the in-frame ones, with some missing. Here the sample spans approximately 280,000 clones, approximately 89% being singletons. The specimen was PBMCs or T cells enriched from blood (not recorded which). The sequence was collected from a woman aged 55 to 70 who had recovered from COVID-19. The V gene is TRBV7-2, the J gene TRBJ1-1; the D is unclear. The CDR3 here is CASSSRTLNTEAFF. The DNA of the CDR3 is TGTGCCAGCAGCTCTCGGACTTTGAACACTGAAGCTTTCTTT. Using reference TRBV7-2 and TRBJ1-1 for the parts outside the CDR3, the full variable domain is GAGVSQSPSNKVTEKGKDVELRCDPISGHTALYWYRQSLGQGLEFLIYFQGNSAPDKSGLPSDRFSAERTGGSVSTLTIQRTQQEDSAVYLCASSSRTLNTEAFFGQGTRLTVV.